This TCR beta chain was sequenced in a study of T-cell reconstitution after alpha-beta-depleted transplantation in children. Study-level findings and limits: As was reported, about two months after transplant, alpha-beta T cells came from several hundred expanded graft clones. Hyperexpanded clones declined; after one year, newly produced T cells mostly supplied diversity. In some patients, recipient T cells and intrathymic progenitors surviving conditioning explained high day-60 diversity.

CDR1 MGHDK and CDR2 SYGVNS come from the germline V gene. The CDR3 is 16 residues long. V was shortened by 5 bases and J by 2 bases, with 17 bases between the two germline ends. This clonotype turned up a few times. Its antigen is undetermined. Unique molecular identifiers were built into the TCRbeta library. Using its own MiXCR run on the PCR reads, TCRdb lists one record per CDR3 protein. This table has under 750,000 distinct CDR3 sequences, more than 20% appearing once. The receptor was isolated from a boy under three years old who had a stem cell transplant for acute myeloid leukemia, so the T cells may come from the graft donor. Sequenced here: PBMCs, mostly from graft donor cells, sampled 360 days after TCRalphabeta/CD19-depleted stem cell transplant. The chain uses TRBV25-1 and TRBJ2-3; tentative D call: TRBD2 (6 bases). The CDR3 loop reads CASSSRTNRPTDTQYF. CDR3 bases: TGTGCCAGCAGTTCCCGGACTAATCGTCCCACAGATACGCAGTATTTT.